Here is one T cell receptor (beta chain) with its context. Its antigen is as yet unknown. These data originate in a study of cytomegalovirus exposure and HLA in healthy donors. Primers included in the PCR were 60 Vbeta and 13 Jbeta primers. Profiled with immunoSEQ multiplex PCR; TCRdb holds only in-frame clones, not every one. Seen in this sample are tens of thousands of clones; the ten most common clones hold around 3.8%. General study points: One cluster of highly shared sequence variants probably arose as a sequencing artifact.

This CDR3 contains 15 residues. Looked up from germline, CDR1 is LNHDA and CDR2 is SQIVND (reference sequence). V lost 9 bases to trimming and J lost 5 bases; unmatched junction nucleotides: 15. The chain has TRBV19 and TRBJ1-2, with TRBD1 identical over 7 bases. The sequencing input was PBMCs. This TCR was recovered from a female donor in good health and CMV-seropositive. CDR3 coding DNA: TGTGCCAGCGACGGAGGACAGGCCCGGGGGTATGGCTACACCTTC. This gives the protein CASDGGQARGYGYTF. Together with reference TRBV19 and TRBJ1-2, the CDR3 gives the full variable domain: DGGITQSPKYLFRKEGQNVTLSCEQNLNHDAMYWYRQDPGQGLRLIYYSQIVNDFQKGDIAEGYSVSREKKESFPLTVTSAQKNPTAFYLCASDGGQARGYGYTFGSGTRLTVV.